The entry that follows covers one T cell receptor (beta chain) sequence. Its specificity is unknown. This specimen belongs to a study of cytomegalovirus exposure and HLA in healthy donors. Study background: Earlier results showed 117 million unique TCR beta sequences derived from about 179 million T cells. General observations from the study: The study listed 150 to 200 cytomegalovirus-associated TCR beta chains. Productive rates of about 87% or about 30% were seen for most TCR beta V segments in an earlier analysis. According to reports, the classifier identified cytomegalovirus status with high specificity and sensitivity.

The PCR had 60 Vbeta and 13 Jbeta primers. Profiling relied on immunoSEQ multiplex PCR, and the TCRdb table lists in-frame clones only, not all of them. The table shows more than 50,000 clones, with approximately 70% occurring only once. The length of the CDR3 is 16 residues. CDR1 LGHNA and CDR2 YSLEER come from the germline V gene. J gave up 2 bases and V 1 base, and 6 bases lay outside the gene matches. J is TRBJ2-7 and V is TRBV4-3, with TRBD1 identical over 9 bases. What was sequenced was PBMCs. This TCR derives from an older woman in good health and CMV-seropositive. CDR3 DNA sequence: TGCGCCAGCAGCCAAGGCACAGGGGGCCCAACCTACGAGCAGTACTTC. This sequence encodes CASSQGTGGPTYEQYF.